This record covers a single TCR beta chain. Its antigen is not known. This entry belongs to a study of cytomegalovirus exposure and HLA in healthy donors. General observations from the study: Associated with cytomegalovirus, according to the listing, were 150 to 200 TCR beta chains.

Germline CDR1 KGHSH, CDR2 LQKENI. CDR3 length equals 13 residues. The junction had 5 bases not matched to a gene; V was cut back by 6 bases and J by 5 bases. The PCR made use of 60 Vbeta and 13 Jbeta primers. The table came from immunoSEQ multiplex PCR; TCRdb's copy has only in-frame clones and leaves some out. The sample totals about 75,000 clones. The clonotype originates from a man between 35 and 55 years old in good health and CMV-seronegative. The chain links TRBV18 to TRBJ2-5, with 8 positions matching TRBD1. Sequencing used PBMCs. The CDR3 bases are TGTGCCAGCTCGCTTCAGGGGGCTGAGACCCAGTACTTC. Amino acids: CASSLQGAETQYF.